The clone carrying this T cell receptor (beta chain) appeared a few times. Its antigen is not known. This specimen comes from a study of beta chain features in type 1 diabetes. Overall study findings and caveats: High-TCR-expressing cells could be over-represented by cDNA sequencing. People with Type 1 diabetes carried modestly yet significantly shorter TCRB CDR3s in all four CD4+ subsets.

Investigators reverse transcribed all isolated RNA, so they sequenced expressed TCRB transcripts. Using immunoSEQ multiplex PCR, the repertoire was profiled, and TCRdb retains in-frame clones only, with some absent. The sample shows around 280,000 clones, approximately 16% of them seen only once. Per germline, CDR1 SGDLS and CDR2 YYNGEE. V was cut by 4 bases and J by 7 bases, with 11 bases left in between. The CDR3 has 13 residues. Sequencing was done on a sample of naive CD4+ T cells from blood. The sequence came from a man younger than 35 with type 1 diabetes. The chain couples TRBV9 to TRBJ2-2, with D possibly being TRBD1 (5 bases). The DNA for the CDR3 is TGTGCCAGCAGCTCTCAGGGTTTCGGGGAGCTGTTTTTT. Protein: CASSSQGFGELFF.